The 29 T cell receptor beta chains presented below share a single source sample, sequenced in a study of T cells and Merkel cell carcinoma outcomes. Assay used: immunoSEQ multiplex PCR; TCRdb lists only in-frame clones, some missing. This sample has roughly 13,000 clones, with roughly 89% found just once. Input material: tumor tissue from Merkel cell carcinoma. The receptors come from a human donor with Merkel cell carcinoma.

The chain employs TRBV7-2 and TRBJ1-5; 7 positions match TRBD1. The CDR3 has 13 residues. J gave up 4 bases and V 5 bases, and 2 bases lay outside the gene matches. Looked up from germline, CDR1 is SGHTA and CDR2 is FQGNSA. CDR3 residues: CASSDRVNQPQHF. Here the CDR3 DNA reads TGTGCCAGCAGCGACAGGGTAAATCAGCCCCAGCATTTT.

The J gene is TRBJ1-1, the V gene TRBV18; 10 nucleotides agree with TRBD1. V shed 6 bases, J shed 0 bases, and the junction held 10 bases outside the gene matches. There are 17 residues in the CDR3. Per germline, CDR1 KGHSH and CDR2 LQKENI. Here the CDR3 reads CASSPPGQGTLNTEAFF. The CDR3 nucleotides read TGTGCCAGCTCTCCCCCGGGACAGGGGACCTTGAACACTGAAGCTTTCTTT.

The V gene is TRBV18, the J gene TRBJ1-1; no reliable D call. CDR3 size: 13 residues. The V and J ends lost 2 bases and 2 bases respectively, with 6 bases between them. CDR1 is KGHSH, CDR2 LQKENI, per germline. CDR3 sequence (DNA): TGTGCCAGCTCACCAGATTTAAACACTGAAGCTTTCTTT. It specifies CASSPDLNTEAFF.

V is TRBV4-2 and J is TRBJ2-3; 9 bases are shared with TRBD2. J was trimmed by 3 bases and V by 1 base; bases with no gene match: 2. Germline assignment: CDR1 LGHNA and CDR2 YNFKEQ. The CDR3 sequence is 15 residues long. The CDR3 DNA sequence: TGTGCCAGCAGCCAAGTGAGCGGGGGGACAGATACGCAGTATTTT. Its translation is CASSQVSGGTDTQYF.

This clone was seen a single time. A read error may produce the germline difference seen at one junction end. The same CDR3 arises from other DNA sequences in this sample as well. The chain has TRBV4-3 and TRBJ1-5; no clear D gene. The CDR3 extends over 13 amino acids. In germline, CDR1 is LGHNA, CDR2 YSLEER. The CDR3, as DNA: TGCGCTAGCAGCCAAGATCGCACTCAGCCCCAGCATTTT. It translates to CASSQDRTQPQHF.

In its sample, this clone was seen once. This chain joins TRBV5-1 and TRBJ1-1; D perhaps matches TRBD1 (6 bases). CDR3 length equals 16 residues. The V gene lost 0 bases and the J gene lost 0 bases, with 12 bases spanning the gap. In germline, CDR1 is SGHRS, CDR2 YFSETQ. CDR3 nucleotides: TGCGCCAGCAGCTTGGGGAGTGGACAGATGAACACTGAAGCTTTCTTT. Protein product: CASSLGSGQMNTEAFF.

The chain links TRBV6-1 to TRBJ2-2; TRBD1 aligns across 9 bases. With V trimmed by 6 bases and J by 0 bases, 2 bases remained unmatched. The CDR3 sequence is 15 residues long. CDR1 MNHNS and CDR2 SASEGT come from the germline V gene. The CDR3 loop reads CASRRQGANTGELFF. The CDR3 DNA is TGTGCCAGCAGGCGACAGGGGGCGAACACCGGGGAGCTGTTTTTT.

The chain carries TRBV5-6 and TRBJ1-5; no reliable D call. The V and J ends lost 0 bases and 4 bases respectively, with 5 bases between them. The CDR3 loop spans 13 amino acids. In germline, CDR1 is SGHDT, CDR2 YYEEEE. CDR3 amino acids: CASSLGINQPQHF. The CDR3 DNA sequence: TGTGCCAGCAGCTTGGGAATAAATCAGCCCCAGCATTTT.

The chain has TRBV5-5 and TRBJ2-5; TRBD2 matches 7 bases. V lost 4 bases to trimming and J lost 5 bases; unmatched junction nucleotides: 8. Germline CDR1 and CDR2: SGHKS and YYEKEE (reference sequence). The CDR3 is 14 amino acids. CDR3 coding DNA: TGTGCCAGCAGCAGCGTCCCAGCGGGGGAGACCCAGTACTTC. This encodes CASSSVPAGETQYF.

V and J are TRBV19 and TRBJ2-3, with D perhaps matching TRBD2 (6 bases). Trimming cost V 3 bases and J 4 bases, with 14 bases left between them. Germline V gene lookup returns CDR1 LNHDA and CDR2 SQIVND (reference sequence). CDR3 length equals 15 residues. DNA for the CDR3: TGTGCCAGTAGTATGACTAGTTTCTCAGCAGATACGCAGTATTTT. Translation gives CASSMTSFSADTQYF.

In regard to this clone: One junction end does not reproduce the germline sequence, and a read error may be involved. The chain recombines TRBV7-6 with TRBJ1-4, with D hard to call. The germline gives CDR1 SGHVS, CDR2 FNYEAQ. This CDR3 has 15 residues. The CDR3: CASSRRQSSNEKLFF. The CDR3 region has the DNA TGTGCCAGCAGCCGTCGGCAGTCCTCTAATGAAAAACTATTTTTT.

The chain recombines TRBV18 with TRBJ2-7; TRBD1 matches 11 bases. CDR3 length equals 16 residues. Per germline, CDR1 KGHSH and CDR2 LQKENI. V was pared by 2 bases and J by 5 bases, with 8 bases of the junction left unmatched. CDR3 DNA sequence: TGTGCCAGCTCACCATTTGGGACAGGGGGTATCGACGAGCAGTACTTC. Amino acids: CASSPFGTGGIDEQYF.

The V and J genes are TRBV9 and TRBJ2-6; D is perhaps TRBD2 (5 bases). There are 17 residues in the CDR3. Trimming removed 0 bases at V and 0 bases at J, with 10 bases between. Germline CDR1 and CDR2: SGDLS and YYNGEE. CDR3: CASSVGGSDSGANVLTF. For the CDR3, the DNA is TGTGCCAGCAGCGTAGGAGGGTCCGACTCTGGGGCCAACGTCCTGACTTTC.

This chain uses TRBV6-6 with TRBJ1-1; D is ambiguous. V lost 7 bases, J lost 0 bases, and 9 bases lay in between. Germline V gene sequence: CDR1 MNHNY, CDR2 SVGAGI (reference sequence). The CDR3 sequence is 13 residues long. This CDR3 reads CASNAPLNTEAFF. The CDR3 DNA reads as TGTGCCAGCAACGCCCCTCTGAACACTGAAGCTTTCTTT.

This chain links TRBV2 with TRBJ2-5; 8 bases align to TRBD1. V dropped 7 bases and J dropped 14; count of bases not matched to a gene: 12. The CDR3 runs to 12 residues. CDR1 and CDR2 (germline): SNHLY, FYNNEI. The DNA for the CDR3 is TGTGCCAGCAACCCCAAGGTGGGACAGGTCTACTTC. This gives the protein CASNPKVGQVYF.

This chain joins TRBV2 and TRBJ1-6, with a tentative D call TRBD1 (5 bases). This CDR3 region has 15 residues. Germline values: CDR1 SNHLY, CDR2 FYNNEI. V lost 5 bases, J lost 11 bases, and 19 bases lay in between. The CDR3: CASSLSGTRGPPLHF. For the CDR3, the DNA is TGTGCCAGCAGTCTTTCCGGGACTCGGGGTCCACCCCTCCACTTT.

The J gene is TRBJ1-1, the V gene TRBV9; no clear D gene. The CDR3 covers 14 residues. The germline gives CDR1 SGDLS, CDR2 YYNGEE. Trimming left V 7 bases short and J 1 base short, with 14 bases between. In DNA form, the CDR3 reads TGTGCCAGCGTCCCAGTGGGGAGGAACACTGAAGCTTTCTTT. Translation gives CASVPVGRNTEAFF.

V usage is TRBV18 and J usage is TRBJ1-1, with 9 bases fitting TRBD1. The trim removed 4 bases at V and 5 bases at J, leaving 11 bases unmatched. The CDR3 is made up of 16 amino acids. Germline CDR1 and CDR2: KGHSH and LQKENI. The CDR3 spells CASSLLPPGQGTEAFF. In DNA, the CDR3 is TGTGCCAGCTCACTCCTCCCCCCGGGACAGGGAACTGAAGCTTTCTTT.

The chain employs TRBV4-2 and TRBJ1-2, with 10 bases fitting TRBD1. Germline V gives CDR1 LGHNA, CDR2 YNFKEQ. The V and J ends lost 6 bases and 7 bases, in that order; junction bases with no gene match: 8. CDR3 size: 14 residues. Written as DNA, the CDR3 is TGTGCCAGCAGTCTCTCGGGGACAGGGGTTGGCTACACCTTC. Protein sequence: CASSLSGTGVGYTF.

This rearrangement joins TRBV2 to TRBJ2-3; D perhaps matches TRBD2 (5 bases). Looked up from germline, CDR1 is SNHLY and CDR2 is FYNNEI. Trimming pared 4 bases from V and 2 bases from J, leaving 7 bases between. The CDR3 extends over 13 amino acids. CDR3 sequence reads: CASSARDTDTQYF. CDR3 coding DNA: TGTGCCAGCAGTGCACGGGACACAGATACGCAGTATTTT. Looking up the rest from reference TRBV2 and TRBJ2-3 gives the full variable domain: EPEVTQTPSHQVTQMGQEVILRCVPISNHLYFYWYRQILGQKVEFLVSFYNNEISEKSEIFDDQFSVERPDGSNFTLKIRSTKLEDSAMYFCASSARDTDTQYFGPGTRLTVL.

The chain links TRBV5-1 to TRBJ2-3; 13 positions agree with TRBD2. Germline V lookup: CDR1 SGHRS, CDR2 YFSETQ. This CDR3 contains 16 residues. The J segment lost 2 bases and the V segment lost 4 bases, leaving 4 bases of the junction unmatched. CDR3 residues: CASSLGLAGPTDTQYF. CDR3 bases: TGCGCCAGCAGCCTGGGACTAGCGGGGCCCACAGATACGCAGTATTTT.

This chain connects TRBV20-1 to TRBJ2-4; possibly TRBD2 for D (5 bases). This CDR3 has 11 amino acids. V was pared by 7 bases and J by 7 bases, with 11 bases between. CDR1 and CDR2 (germline): DFQATT, SNEGSKA (reference sequence). The CDR3 region has the DNA TGCAGTGGTCTTTCGGGGAACATTCAGTACTTC. Translation gives CSGLSGNIQYF.

The V call is TRBV4-1, the J call TRBJ2-3; D might be TRBD1 or TRBD2, each matching 5 bases. V dropped 2 bases and J dropped 0 bases, with 12 bases sitting between them. CDR1 and CDR2 (germline): MGHRA, YSYEKL. CDR3 size: 16 residues. The CDR3: CASSQPGRRSTDTQYF. The CDR3 DNA is TGCGCCAGCAGCCAACCGGGACGACGGAGCACAGATACGCAGTATTTT.

The V call is TRBV10-3, the J call TRBJ1-1; 10 bases agree with TRBD1. V shed 3 bases, J shed 2 bases, and the junction held 3 bases outside the gene matches. The germline V gene has CDR1 ENHRY and CDR2 SYGVKD. The CDR3 contains 15 residues. The CDR3 here is CAISEGTGENTEAFF. In DNA form, the CDR3 reads TGTGCCATCAGTGAAGGGACAGGGGAAAACACTGAAGCTTTCTTT.

This chain connects TRBV15 to TRBJ2-1, with D possibly matching TRBD2 (6 bases). Trimming stripped 3 bases from V and 9 bases from J, with 15 bases between. The CDR3 runs 14 residues. Germline V lookup: CDR1 LNHNV, CDR2 YYDKDF (reference sequence). CDR3 region: CATSRGLAISEQFF. The CDR3, as DNA: TGTGCCACCAGCAGGGGACTCGCTATCAGTGAGCAGTTCTTC.

This clone was counted between two and nine times. This chain joins TRBV4-1 and TRBJ2-3; 7 bases map to TRBD2. Trimming at V came to 0 bases and at J to 1 base, leaving 1 base not matched to a gene. Looked up from germline, CDR1 is MGHRA and CDR2 is YSYEKL. The CDR3 sequence is 15 residues long. CDR3 in amino acids: CASSQDTSGTDTQYF. CDR3 coding DNA: TGCGCCAGCAGCCAAGATACTAGCGGCACAGATACGCAGTATTTT.

The table lists this clone with a count of one. The gene calls are TRBV27 and TRBJ2-1; 9 positions agree with TRBD1. CDR3 size: 14 residues. J was trimmed by 6 bases and V by 2 bases; bases with no gene match: 2. CDR1 and CDR2 (germline): MNHEY, SMNVEV (reference sequence). Here the CDR3 reads CASSLQDRGNEQFF. CDR3 in DNA: TGTGCCAGCAGTTTACAGGACAGGGGCAATGAGCAGTTCTTC.

The gene calls are TRBV11-2 and TRBJ1-1, with 7 bases matching TRBD1. The V segment lost 5 bases and the J segment 4 bases; nucleotides outside the gene matches: 7. CDR1 is SGHAT and CDR2 is FQNNGV in the germline V gene. The CDR3 is made up of 14 amino acids. The CDR3 DNA is TGTGCCAGCAGCCTTACAGGGGTGGCCACTGAAGCTTTCTTT. Translating it yields CASSLTGVATEAFF.

V and J are TRBV4-3 and TRBJ1-3; D gene unclear. Germline CDR1 LGHNA, CDR2 YSLEER. Trimming took 0 bases from V and 4 from J, leaving 16 bases between them. The CDR3 contains 17 residues. In DNA form, the CDR3 reads TGCGCCAGCAGCCAAGATGCGCCCCAGACGGGAGGAAACACCATATATTTT. Protein sequence: CASSQDAPQTGGNTIYF.